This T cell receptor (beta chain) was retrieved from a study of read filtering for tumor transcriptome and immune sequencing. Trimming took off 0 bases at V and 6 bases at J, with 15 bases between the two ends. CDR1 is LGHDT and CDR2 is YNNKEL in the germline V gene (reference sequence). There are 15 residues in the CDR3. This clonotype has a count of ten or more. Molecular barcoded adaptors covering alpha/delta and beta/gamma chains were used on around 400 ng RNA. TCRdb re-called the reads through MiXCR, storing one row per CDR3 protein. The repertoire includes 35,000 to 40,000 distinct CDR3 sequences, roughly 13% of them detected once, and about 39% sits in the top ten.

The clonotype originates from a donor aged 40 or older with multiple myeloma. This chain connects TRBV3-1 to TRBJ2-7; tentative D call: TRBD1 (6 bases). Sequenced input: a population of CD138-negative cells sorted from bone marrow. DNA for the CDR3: TGTGCCAGCAGCCAAGAAGACCTGGGCAGGGGCGAGCAGTACTTC. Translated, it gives CASSQEDLGRGEQYF.